These 29 T cell receptor beta chains were all obtained from the same sample, sequenced in a study of identical twins. MiXCR, applied by TCRdb to the 5' RACE reads, yields one record per CDR3 protein. The sample contains 540,000 or so distinct CDR3 sequences, around 22% of which appear only once. The sample was also reused in another study, on yellow fever vaccine responses in identical twins.

Sequencing was performed on CD4+ T cells sorted from blood. These receptors were collected from a woman in her late teens or twenties in good health.

This rearrangement joins TRBV28 to TRBJ2-7; 7 nucleotides line up with TRBD2. With 4 bases clipped from V and 2 bases from J, the junction kept 5 bases outside the gene matches. From germline, CDR1 is MDHEN and CDR2 SYDVKM. The CDR3 is 14 residues long. Here the CDR3 DNA reads TGTGCCAGCAGTTCACCCGGGACTACCTACGAGCAGTACGTC. It specifies CASSSPGTTYEQYV.

The chain recombines TRBV4-1 with TRBJ2-6, with D perhaps TRBD1 (6 bases). V lost 1 base, J lost 4 bases, and 11 bases lay in between. This CDR3 region has 16 residues. CDR1 and CDR2 from the germline V gene are MGHRA and YSYEKL. The CDR3 region is CASSQGTGTGANVLTF. The CDR3 bases are TGCGCCAGCAGCCAAGGCACAGGGACCGGGGCCAACGTCCTGACTTTC.

This rearrangement joins TRBV2 to TRBJ1-6, with a possible D match to TRBD1 (6 bases). This CDR3 comprises 16 residues. Trimming pared 5 bases from V and 0 bases from J, leaving 11 bases between. CDR1 and CDR2 from the germline V gene are SNHLY and FYNNEI. The CDR3 loop is CASSRGGSSYNSPLHF. CDR3 in DNA: TGTGCCAGCAGTAGAGGGGGGAGCTCCTATAATTCACCCCTCCACTTT.

This clonotype was seen a handful of times. The chain couples TRBV28 to TRBJ2-7; 11 nucleotides line up with TRBD2. CDR3 length: 13 amino acids. After removal of 6 bases from V and 5 bases from J, the junction contained 3 bases not matched to a gene. The germline CDR1 and CDR2 sequences are MDHEN and SYDVKM. CDR3 sequence reads: CASRLAGDNEQYF. The CDR3 nucleotides read TGTGCCAGCAGACTAGCGGGAGACAACGAGCAGTACTTC.

This clonotype turned up a few times. V usage is TRBV5-1 and J usage is TRBJ2-4; tentatively, D is TRBD1 or TRBD2 (6 bases each). The length of the CDR3 is 14 residues. Per germline, CDR1 SGHRS and CDR2 YFSETQ. V lost 0 bases to trimming and J lost 8 bases, with 12 bases between them. Here the CDR3 reads CASSLEGGADIQYF. DNA for the CDR3: TGCGCCAGCAGCTTGGAGGGGGGAGCGGACATTCAGTACTTC.

This clonotype was seen more than once but under ten times. The chain links TRBV12-3 or TRBV12-4 to TRBJ2-1; D is uncertain. There are 14 residues in the CDR3. The V end was cut by 3 bases, the J end by 7 bases, with 13 bases between. The chain's CDR3 is CASSLENYPNEQFF. In DNA form, the CDR3 reads TGTGCCAGCAGTTTGGAAAACTATCCAAATGAGCAGTTCTTC.

The chain carries TRBV15 and TRBJ1-5, with D tentatively TRBD1 (6 bases). The CDR3 has 13 amino acids. V was clipped by 1 base and J by 5 bases, with 6 bases between them. CDR1 and CDR2 (germline): LNHNV, YYDKDF (reference sequence). CDR3 DNA: TGTGCCACCAGCAGAGGACAGGATCAGCCCCAGCATTTT. This translates into CATSRGQDQPQHF. Based on the CDR3 plus reference TRBV15 and TRBJ1-5, the full variable domain is DAMVIQNPRYQVTQFGKPVTLSCSQTLNHNVMYWYQQKSSQAPKLLFHYYDKDFNNEADTPDNFQSRRPNTSFCFLDIRSPGLGDTAMYLCATSRGQDQPQHFGDGTRLSIL.

The chain uses TRBV7-9 and TRBJ2-7; a weak D match, TRBD1 (5 bases). The V and J ends lost 5 bases and 1 base respectively, with 21 bases between them. The germline gives CDR1 SEHNR, CDR2 FQNEAQ (reference sequence). This CDR3 region has 17 residues. The CDR3 DNA follows: TGTGCCAGCAGCAACCGGCGAACAGGTCTCTCTTCCTACGAGCAGTACTTC. Protein product: CASSNRRTGLSSYEQYF.

The CDR3 bases are TGCAGCTCACGCCGGGGCACAGATACGCAGTATTTT. Translating it yields CSSRRGTDTQYF. The rearrangement links TRBV29-1 to TRBJ2-3, with D hard to call. Germline V CDR1 and CDR2: SQVTM, ANQGSEA. The CDR3 runs to 12 residues. With 8 bases removed from V and 1 base from J, the gap between germline ends came to 10 bases.

The CDR3 nucleotides read TGTGCCAGCAGCTTAACTTCACCCCTCCACTTT. Translation: CASSLTSPLHF. This chain connects TRBV11-2 to TRBJ1-6; D not certain. With 2 bases removed from V and 9 bases from J, the gap between germline ends came to 2 bases. Germline V gene data show CDR1 as SGHAT and CDR2 as FQNNGV. The CDR3 totals 11 residues.

This clonotype showed up just once. V and J are TRBV15 and TRBJ2-1; the D is unclear. Trimming stripped 4 bases from V and 4 bases from J, with 5 bases between. The CDR3 consists of 12 residues. The germline V gene encodes CDR1 LNHNV and CDR2 YYDKDF (reference sequence). The CDR3, as DNA: TGTGCCACCAGCATCAGATACAATGAGCAGTTCTTC. Amino acids: CATSIRYNEQFF.

This clonotype was observed a few times. DNA for the CDR3: TGTGCCAGCAGCCTAGTCCCGGGACAGGGATCCTTACGGCAGTTCTTC. Protein product: CASSLVPGQGSLRQFF. This rearrangement joins TRBV11-2 to TRBJ2-1, with TRBD1 identical over 9 bases. The germline V gene has CDR1 SGHAT and CDR2 FQNNGV. V was pared by 5 bases and J by 12 bases, with 17 bases of the junction left unmatched. This CDR3 has 16 residues.

This chain joins TRBV10-3 and TRBJ2-1; perhaps TRBD1 as D (5 bases). This CDR3 contains 17 residues. V was cut by 3 bases and J by 10 bases, with 25 bases left in between. Germline CDR1 is ENHRY and CDR2 is SYGVKD. CDR3 sequence: CAISDTGREGALGEQFF. CDR3 bases: TGTGCCATCAGTGATACGGGCAGGGAAGGGGCGCTAGGCGAGCAGTTCTTC.

The chain uses TRBV18 and TRBJ1-3; D is unclear. Trimming removed 3 bases from V and 2 bases from J, with 5 bases in between. In germline, CDR1 is KGHSH, CDR2 LQKENI. This CDR3 comprises 13 residues. CDR3 region: CASSPSTGNTIYF. The CDR3 nucleotides read TGTGCCAGCTCACCCTCGACTGGAAACACCATATATTTT.

V gene TRBV12-3 or TRBV12-4 combines with J gene TRBJ1-4, with D hard to call. Trimming shortened V by 6 bases and J by 0 bases, and 8 bases separated the two germline ends. The CDR3 loop spans 14 amino acids. The CDR3 nucleotides are TGTGCCAGCAGGTACAGTGCAACTAATGAAAAACTGTTTTTT. Protein sequence: CASRYSATNEKLFF.

This sequence joins TRBV5-1 and TRBJ2-3; the match to TRBD2 covers 12 bases. Per the germline V gene, CDR1 is SGHRS and CDR2 is YFSETQ. V lost 1 base and J lost 4; bases outside the gene matches: 7. This CDR3 region has 17 residues. The CDR3 nucleotides read TGCGCCAGCAGCTTGTGGTCTAGCGGGAGGGCGGCAGATACGCAGTATTTT. Its protein is CASSLWSSGRAADTQYF.

V usage is TRBV5-4 and J usage is TRBJ2-3; 11 bases fit TRBD2. The CDR3 consists of 17 residues. V dropped 3 bases and J dropped 0; count of bases not matched to a gene: 6. Germline CDR1 SGHNT, CDR2 YYREEE (reference sequence). In DNA, the CDR3 is TGTGCCAGCAGCTCCACCGGGACTAGCGGAAGCACAGATACGCAGTATTTT. Translation: CASSSTGTSGSTDTQYF.

This clonotype has just a few counts. V and J are TRBV12-3 or TRBV12-4 and TRBJ2-6; D remains unclear. The CDR3 covers 16 residues. V lost 2 bases and J lost 0, with 8 bases in between. The DNA of the CDR3 is TGTGCCAGCAGTTTAACACGCTTCTCTGGGGCCAACGTCCTGACTTTC. This codes for CASSLTRFSGANVLTF.

The J gene is TRBJ2-2, the V gene TRBV24-1; the match to TRBD2 covers 11 bases. The J segment lost 0 bases and the V segment lost 6 bases, leaving 11 bases of the junction unmatched. CDR1 KGHDR and CDR2 SFDVKD come from the germline V gene. The CDR3 is made up of 19 amino acids. The CDR3 DNA is TGTGCCACCAGTAAAACTAGCGGGGGCCTCTACGCGAACACCGGGGAGCTGTTTTTT. This encodes CATSKTSGGLYANTGELFF.

There are a few counts of this clonotype. This rearrangement joins TRBV15 to TRBJ2-7, with D perhaps TRBD1 (8 bases). V was shortened by 0 bases and J by 1 base, with 10 bases between the two germline ends. Looked up from germline, CDR1 is LNHNV and CDR2 is YYDKDF (reference sequence). The CDR3 covers 15 residues. This chain's CDR3 is CATSREQGGSYEQYF. CDR3 DNA: TGTGCCACCAGCAGAGAACAGGGGGGGTCCTACGAGCAGTACTTC.

The V and J genes are TRBV5-1 and TRBJ2-2; 7 bases map to TRBD2. The CDR3 covers 18 residues. The J segment lost 5 bases and the V segment lost 6 bases, leaving 19 bases of the junction unmatched. Germline CDR1 and CDR2: SGHRS and YFSETQ. CDR3 amino acids: CASMGAGPTGGRTGELFF. CDR3 bases: TGCGCCAGCATGGGCGCGGGACCAACCGGGGGGAGGACCGGGGAGCTGTTTTTT.

In this sample, this clonotype turned up a few times. The genes are TRBV5-1 and TRBJ2-1; tentatively, D is TRBD2 (5 bases). The CDR3 loop spans 13 amino acids. The germline V gene has CDR1 SGHRS and CDR2 YFSETQ. V lost 4 bases and J 11 bases, leaving 16 bases between the germline ends. The CDR3 sequence: CASSPAGEMKQFF. In DNA form, the CDR3 reads TGCGCCAGCAGCCCGGCCGGGGAAATGAAGCAGTTCTTC.

This clonotype has a handful of counts. The genes are TRBV6-2 or TRBV6-3 and TRBJ2-1; TRBD2 agrees at 7 bases. From germline, CDR1 is MNHEY and CDR2 SVGEGT. V lost 3 bases, J lost 7 bases, and 9 bases stayed unmatched. The CDR3 sequence is 15 residues long. The CDR3 DNA is TGTGCCAGCAGTTATATGAGGGAGGGCCTAAATGAGCAGTTCTTC. Translating it yields CASSYMREGLNEQFF.

This clonotype was recorded a few times. The V gene is TRBV5-1, the J gene TRBJ1-2; the D is unclear. V lost 0 bases and J lost 7, with 10 bases in between. This CDR3 comprises 13 residues. The germline V gene encodes CDR1 SGHRS and CDR2 YFSETQ. CDR3 protein: CASSLEGFSGYTF. CDR3 coding DNA: TGCGCCAGCAGCTTGGAAGGTTTCAGTGGCTACACCTTC.

The chain recombines TRBV2 with TRBJ2-7; D uncertain. The germline V and J ends were trimmed by 3 bases and 8 bases, with 8 bases remaining between them. Germline V lookup: CDR1 SNHLY, CDR2 FYNNEI. The CDR3 runs 11 residues. CDR3 protein: CASSETRKQYF. The DNA for the CDR3 is TGTGCCAGCAGTGAGACCAGAAAGCAGTACTTC.

The chain carries TRBV15 and TRBJ1-1; no clear D gene. The germline CDR1 and CDR2 sequences are LNHNV and YYDKDF (reference sequence). V was clipped by 1 base and J by 0 bases, with 12 bases between them. CDR3 size: 16 residues. The CDR3 DNA reads TGTGCCACCAGCAGAGGATATATGGCCATGAACACTGAAGCTTTCTTT. Its protein product is CATSRGYMAMNTEAFF.

The J gene is TRBJ2-2, the V gene TRBV29-1, with a possible D match to TRBD2 (5 bases). Germline V gene sequence: CDR1 SQVTM, CDR2 ANQGSEA. V lost 4 bases, J lost 2 bases, and 11 bases lay in between. The CDR3 is 14 residues long. CDR3: CSVGISVNTGELFF. In DNA form, the CDR3 reads TGCAGCGTTGGGATTAGCGTAAACACCGGGGAGCTGTTTTTT.

In its sample, this clonotype was seen a few times. The CDR3 loop reads CASSVSGTDTDTQYF. The CDR3, as DNA: TGTGCCAGCAGCGTCTCCGGGACAGACACAGATACGCAGTATTTT. The chain recombines TRBV9 with TRBJ2-3; 7 nucleotides align to TRBD1. The CDR3 extends over 15 amino acids. V shed 2 bases, J shed 2 bases, and the junction held 5 bases outside the gene matches. The V gene's germline CDR1 is SGDLS and CDR2 YYNGEE.

The chain has TRBV3-1 and TRBJ1-2, with TRBD1 matching 10 bases. The ends lost 1 base at V and 4 bases at J; junction bases unmatched: 3. The CDR3 has 15 residues. CDR1 is LGHDT, CDR2 YNNKEL, per germline (reference sequence). The CDR3 DNA reads TGTGCCAGCAGCCAAGGACAGGGGGCTCCCTATGGCTACACCTTC. This gives the protein CASSQGQGAPYGYTF.